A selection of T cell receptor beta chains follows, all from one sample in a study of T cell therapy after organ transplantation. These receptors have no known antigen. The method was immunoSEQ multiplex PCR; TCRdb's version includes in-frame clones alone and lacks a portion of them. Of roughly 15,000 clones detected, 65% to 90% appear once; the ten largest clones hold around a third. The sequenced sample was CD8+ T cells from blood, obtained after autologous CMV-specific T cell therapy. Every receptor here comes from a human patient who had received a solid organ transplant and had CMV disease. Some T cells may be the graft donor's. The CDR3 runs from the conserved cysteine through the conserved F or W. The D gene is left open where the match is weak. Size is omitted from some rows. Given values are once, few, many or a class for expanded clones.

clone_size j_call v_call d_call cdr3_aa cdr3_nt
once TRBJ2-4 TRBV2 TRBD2 CASSDGTVIAGKNIQYF TGTGCCAGCAGTGACGGCACGGTGATAGCGGGCAAAAACATTCAGTACTTC
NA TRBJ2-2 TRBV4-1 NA CASSLKPAANTGELFF TGCGCCAGCAGTTTAAAACCAGCGGCGAACACCGGGGAGCTGTTTTTT
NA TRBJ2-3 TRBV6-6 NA CASSYVDTQYF TGTGCCAGCAGTTACGTGGATACGCAGTATTTT
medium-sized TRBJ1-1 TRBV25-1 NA CASSTLGRDTEAFF TGTGCCAGCAGTACGCTGGGAAGGGACACTGAAGCTTTCTTT
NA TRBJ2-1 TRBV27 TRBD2 CASRLAENEQFF TGTGCCAGCAGACTAGCGGAAAACGAGCAGTTCTTC
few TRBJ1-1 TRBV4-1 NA CASSQFTGLNTEAFF TGCGCCAGCAGCCAGTTTACAGGGCTGAACACTGAAGCTTTCTTT
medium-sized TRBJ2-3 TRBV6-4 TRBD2 CASSPLAGVTDTQYF TGTGCCAGCAGTCCCCTAGCGGGTGTCACAGATACGCAGTATTTT
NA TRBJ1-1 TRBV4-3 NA CASSQDGGNTEAFF TGCGCCAGCAGCCAAGATGGTGGGAACACTGAAGCTTTCTTT
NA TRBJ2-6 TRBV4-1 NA CASSPIHRDSETVLTF TGCGCCAGCAGCCCCATTCACCGGGACTCTGAGACCGTCCTGACTTTC
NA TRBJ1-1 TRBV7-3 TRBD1 CASSSQGQGTEAFF TGTGCCAGCAGCTCACAGGGACAGGGCACTGAAGCTTTCTTT
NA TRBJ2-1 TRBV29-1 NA CSVDGEFYEQFF TGCAGCGTCGACGGGGAGTTCTATGAGCAGTTCTTC
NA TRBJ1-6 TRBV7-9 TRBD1 CASSLGGQGAGSPLHF TGTGCCAGCAGCTTAGGGGGACAGGGGGCTGGATCACCCCTCCACTTT
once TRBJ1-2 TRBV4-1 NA CASSQGLVGGDGYTF TGCGCCAGCAGCCAAGGGCTCGTAGGGGGTGATGGCTACACCTTC
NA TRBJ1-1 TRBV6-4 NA CASSPLPWGTEAFF TGTGCCAGCAGCCCTCTCCCCTGGGGCACTGAAGCTTTCTTT
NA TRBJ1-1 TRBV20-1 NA CSAEGVSEAFF TGCAGTGCTGAAGGGGTATCTGAAGCTTTCTTT
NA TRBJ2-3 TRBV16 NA CASSDYSTDTQYF TGTGCCAGCAGCGACTACAGCACAGATACGCAGTATTTT
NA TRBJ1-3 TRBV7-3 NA CASSSGAEGAGNTIYF TGTGCCAGCAGCTCTGGGGCTGAGGGGGCTGGAAACACCATATATTTT
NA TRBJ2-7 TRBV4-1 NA CASSQGVQGLISYEQYF TGCGCCAGCAGCCAAGGAGTTCAGGGGCTGATCAGCTACGAGCAGTACTTC
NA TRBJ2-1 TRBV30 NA CAWSGTTYNEQFF TGTGCCTGGAGCGGAACGACCTACAATGAGCAGTTCTTC
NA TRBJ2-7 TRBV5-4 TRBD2 CASSFFGGSVGEQYF TGTGCCAGCAGCTTTTTCGGGGGGTCTGTCGGCGAGCAGTACTTC
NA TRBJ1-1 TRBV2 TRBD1 CASSETYTSTGQPVRRGFF TGTGCCAGCAGTGAAACCTACACGTCCACGGGACAGCCGGTGAGAAGGGGTTTCTTT
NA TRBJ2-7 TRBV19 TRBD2 CASSGTSGRSYEQYF TGTGCCAGTTCCGGGACTAGCGGGAGGAGCTACGAGCAGTACTTC
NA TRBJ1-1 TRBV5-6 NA CASSLYREATEAFF TGTGCCAGCAGCTTGTACAGGGAGGCCACTGAAGCTTTCTTT
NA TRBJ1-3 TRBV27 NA CATNPPAPSGNTIYF TGTGCCACCAACCCGCCGGCCCCCTCTGGAAACACCATATATTTT
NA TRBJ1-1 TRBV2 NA CASSEMDTEAFF TGTGCCAGCAGTGAAATGGACACTGAAGCTTTCTTT
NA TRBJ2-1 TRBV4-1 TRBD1 CASSHQGIGTGNEQFF TGCGCCAGCAGCCATCAGGGAATAGGGACAGGGAATGAGCAGTTCTTC
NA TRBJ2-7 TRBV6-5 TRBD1 CASRTGDLSEQYF TGTGCCAGCAGGACAGGGGACCTGAGCGAGCAGTACTTC
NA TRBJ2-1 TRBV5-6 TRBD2 CASSSLAGGGNEQFF TGTGCCAGCAGCTCTCTAGCGGGAGGGGGTAATGAGCAGTTCTTC
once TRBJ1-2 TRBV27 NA CASSPLPPMANYGYTF TGTGCCAGCAGTCCACTGCCCCCGATGGCTAACTATGGCTACACCTTC
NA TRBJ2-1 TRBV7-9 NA CASSLDEQFF TGTGCCAGCAGCTTAGATGAGCAGTTCTTC
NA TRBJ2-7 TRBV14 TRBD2 CASSLTGGDEQYF TGTGCCAGCAGCCTAACGGGGGGTGACGAGCAGTACTTC